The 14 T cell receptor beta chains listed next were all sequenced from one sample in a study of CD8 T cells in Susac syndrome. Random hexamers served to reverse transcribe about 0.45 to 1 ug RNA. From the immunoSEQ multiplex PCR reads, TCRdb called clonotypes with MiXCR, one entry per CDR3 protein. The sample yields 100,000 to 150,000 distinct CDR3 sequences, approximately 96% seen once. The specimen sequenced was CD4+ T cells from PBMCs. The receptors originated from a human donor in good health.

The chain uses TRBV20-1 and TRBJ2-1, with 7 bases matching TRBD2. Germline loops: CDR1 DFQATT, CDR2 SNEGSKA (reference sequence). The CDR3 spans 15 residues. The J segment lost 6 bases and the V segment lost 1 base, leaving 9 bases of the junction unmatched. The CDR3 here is CSARGRTRPINEQFF. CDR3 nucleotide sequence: TGCAGTGCTAGAGGTAGGACTAGGCCCATCAATGAGCAGTTCTTC.

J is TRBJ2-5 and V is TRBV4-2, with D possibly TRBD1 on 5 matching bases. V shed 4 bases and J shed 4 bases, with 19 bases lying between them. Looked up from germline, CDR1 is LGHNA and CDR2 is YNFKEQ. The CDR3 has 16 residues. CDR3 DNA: TGTGCCAGCAGCCTATCTATGGGGCAGATCGCAGAGACCCAGTACTTC. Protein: CASSLSMGQIAETQYF.

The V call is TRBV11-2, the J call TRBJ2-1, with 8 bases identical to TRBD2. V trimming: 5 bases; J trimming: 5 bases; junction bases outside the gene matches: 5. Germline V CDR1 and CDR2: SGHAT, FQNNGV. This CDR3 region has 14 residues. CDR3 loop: CASSLGRANNEQFF. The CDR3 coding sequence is TGTGCCAGCAGCCTCGGGAGGGCCAACAATGAGCAGTTCTTC.

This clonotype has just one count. This CDR3 reads CASSHLGDEQFF. The DNA of the CDR3 is TGTGCCAGCAGCCATTTAGGGGATGAGCAGTTCTTC. This chain uses TRBV3-1 with TRBJ2-1; D is perhaps TRBD1 (5 bases). Trimming stripped 3 bases from V and 8 bases from J, with 8 bases between. This CDR3 region has 12 residues. The V gene's germline CDR1 is LGHDT and CDR2 YNNKEL (reference sequence).

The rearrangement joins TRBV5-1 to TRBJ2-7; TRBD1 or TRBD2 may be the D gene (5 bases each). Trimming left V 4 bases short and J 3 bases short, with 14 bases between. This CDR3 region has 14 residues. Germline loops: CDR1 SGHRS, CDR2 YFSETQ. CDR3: CASSISEGNYEQYF. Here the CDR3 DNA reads TGCGCCAGCAGCATAAGCGAGGGGAACTACGAGCAGTACTTC.

CDR3 amino acids: CSVEDALAGVYNEQFF. CDR3 bases: TGCAGCGTTGAAGATGCGCTAGCGGGAGTGTACAATGAGCAGTTCTTC. The V gene is TRBV29-1, the J gene TRBJ2-1, with TRBD2 matching over 10 bases. CDR1 is SQVTM, CDR2 ANQGSEA, per germline. The CDR3 runs to 16 residues. Unmatched junction bases numbered 6, after V lost 0 bases and J lost 4 bases.

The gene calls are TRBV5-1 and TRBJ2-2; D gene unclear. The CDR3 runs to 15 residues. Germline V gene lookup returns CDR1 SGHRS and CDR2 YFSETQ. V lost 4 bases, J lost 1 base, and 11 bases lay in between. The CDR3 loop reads CASSEDPGNTGELFF. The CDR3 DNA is TGCGCCAGCAGCGAGGACCCGGGGAACACCGGGGAGCTGTTTTTT.

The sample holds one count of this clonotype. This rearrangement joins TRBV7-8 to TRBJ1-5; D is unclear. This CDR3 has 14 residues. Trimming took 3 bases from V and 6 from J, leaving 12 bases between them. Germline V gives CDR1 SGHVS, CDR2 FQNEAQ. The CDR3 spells CASSLTQVSQPQHF. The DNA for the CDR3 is TGTGCCAGCAGCTTGACACAAGTCAGTCAGCCCCAGCATTTT.

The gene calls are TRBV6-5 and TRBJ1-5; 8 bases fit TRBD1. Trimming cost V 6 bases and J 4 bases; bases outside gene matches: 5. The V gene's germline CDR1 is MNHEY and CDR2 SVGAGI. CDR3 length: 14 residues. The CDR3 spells CASSGTGYNQPQHF. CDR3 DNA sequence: TGTGCCAGCAGCGGGACAGGCTATAATCAGCCCCAGCATTTT.

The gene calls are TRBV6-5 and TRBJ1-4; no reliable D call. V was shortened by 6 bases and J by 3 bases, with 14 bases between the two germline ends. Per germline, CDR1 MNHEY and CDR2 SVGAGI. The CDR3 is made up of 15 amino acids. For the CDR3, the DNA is TGTGCCAGCAGCTGGGATGGTCCAGCTAATGAAAAACTGTTTTTT. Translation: CASSWDGPANEKLFF.

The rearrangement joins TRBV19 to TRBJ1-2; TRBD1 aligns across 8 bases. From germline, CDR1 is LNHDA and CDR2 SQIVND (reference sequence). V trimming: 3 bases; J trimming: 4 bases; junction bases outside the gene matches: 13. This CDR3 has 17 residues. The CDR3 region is CASSIGGTGRQPYGYTF. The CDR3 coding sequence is TGTGCCAGTAGTATCGGCGGGACAGGTCGGCAGCCCTATGGCTACACCTTC.

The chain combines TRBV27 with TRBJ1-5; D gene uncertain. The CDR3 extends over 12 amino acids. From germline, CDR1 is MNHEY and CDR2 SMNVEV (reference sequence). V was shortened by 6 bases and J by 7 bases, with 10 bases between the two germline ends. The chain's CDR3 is CASRGQGQPQHF. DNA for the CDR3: TGTGCCAGCAGAGGGCAAGGGCAGCCCCAGCATTTT.

Here the CDR3 DNA reads TGTGCCAGCAGTGAACCCCCGACAGGAAACATTCAGTACTTC. This sequence encodes CASSEPPTGNIQYF. V and J are TRBV25-1 and TRBJ2-4; a possible D gene is TRBD1 (6 bases). V was shortened by 2 bases and J by 6 bases, with 11 bases between the two germline ends. The CDR3 sequence is 14 residues long. Germline V gives CDR1 MGHDK, CDR2 SYGVNS. The full variable domain, rest sourced from reference TRBV25-1 and TRBJ2-4, is EADIYQTPRYLVIGTGKKITLECSQTMGHDKMYWYQQDPGMELHLIHYSYGVNSTEKGDLSSESTVSRIRTEHFPLTLESARPSHTSQYLCASSEPPTGNIQYFGAGTRLSVL.

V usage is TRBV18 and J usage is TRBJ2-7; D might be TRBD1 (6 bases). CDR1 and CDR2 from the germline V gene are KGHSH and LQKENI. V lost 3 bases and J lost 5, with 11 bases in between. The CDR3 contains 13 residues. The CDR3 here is CASSPARGHEQYF. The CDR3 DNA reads TGTGCCAGCTCACCGGCCAGGGGTCACGAGCAGTACTTC.